There are many counts of the clone carrying this T cell receptor (beta chain). A junction end diverges from the germline sequence, so it may reflect a read error. These data originate in a study of T cells in Graves' hyperthyroidism and ophthalmopathy. The CDR3 totals 13 residues. Researchers took RNA transcripts and amplified the TCR beta CDR3 regions from them. Initially, a first-round RT-PCR of the TCR CDR3 employed the HTBI primer set. TCRdb fed the multiplex PCR reads into MiXCR, producing one record per CDR3 protein. The sample carries about 380,000 distinct CDR3 sequences, approximately 15% recorded once.

The receptor comes from a woman aged 55-69 years with Graves' hyperthyroidism. Sequences were obtained from blood. This chain uses TRBV12-3 or TRBV12-4 with TRBJ1-1, with D unclear. CDR3 in amino acids: CASSVAWDTEAFF. CDR3 in DNA: TGTGCCAGCAGTGTAGCTTGGGACACTGAAGCTTTCTTT.